One sample yielded the 22 T cell receptor beta chains listed below, sequenced in a study of OX40 agonist ivuxolimab in advanced cancers. Produced via immunoSEQ multiplex PCR; TCRdb's table is partial and in-frame only. Altogether 70,000 to 95,000 clones are present, roughly 90% being singletons, with the ten largest covering approximately 0.69%. The source material was CD4+ or CD8+ T cells sorted from blood, sampled in a trial of the OX40 agonist ivuxolimab. All receptors come from an adult with an advanced solid tumor such as melanoma, head and neck, liver or kidney cancer.

This clone was seen only once. The chain carries TRBV7-9 and TRBJ1-6; 12 bases map to TRBD1. Germline CDR1 SEHNR, CDR2 FQNEAQ (reference sequence). The V gene end was trimmed by 3 bases and the J gene end by 8 bases; junction bases not matched to a gene: 2. This CDR3 region has 15 residues. As DNA, the CDR3 is TGTGCCAGCAGCTTGGGGGACAGGGGGCATTCACCCCTCCACTTT. Translated, it gives CASSLGDRGHSPLHF.

The table lists this clone with a count of one. This rearrangement joins TRBV7-3 to TRBJ2-7; TRBD1 might be the D (5 bases). V was shortened by 4 bases and J by 3 bases, with 13 bases between the two germline ends. The CDR3 is 14 residues long. Germline V gives CDR1 SGHTA, CDR2 FQGTGA. The CDR3 DNA sequence: TGTGCCAGCAGCTCGAGGCCAGACAGCTACGAGCAGTACTTC. It codes for CASSSRPDSYEQYF. Full variable domain (missing parts from reference TRBV7-3 and TRBJ2-7): GAGVSQTPSNKVTEKGKYVELRCDPISGHTALYWYRQSLGQGPEFLIYFQGTGAADDSGLPNDRFFAVRPEGSVSTLKIQRTERGDSAVYLCASSSRPDSYEQYFGPGTRLTVT.

The J gene is TRBJ2-2, the V gene TRBV4-2, with 11 bases fitting TRBD2. The CDR3 loop spans 18 amino acids. The V gene's germline CDR1 is LGHNA and CDR2 YNFKEQ. V shed 0 bases and J 6 bases; nucleotides not matched to a gene: 9. The CDR3 loop is CASSQDNRRLAGPGELFF. In DNA, the CDR3 is TGTGCCAGCAGCCAAGATAATCGCAGACTAGCGGGACCCGGGGAGCTGTTTTTT.

The J gene is TRBJ1-4, the V gene TRBV4-3; the match to TRBD1 covers 9 bases. The ends lost 2 bases at V and 7 bases at J; junction bases unmatched: 14. CDR3 length: 18 residues. Germline loops: CDR1 LGHNA, CDR2 YSLEER. The DNA of the CDR3 is TGCGCCAGCAGCCAACGTGCCCCCTACAGGGGGCGGGGTGAAAAACTGTTTTTT. This gives the protein CASSQRAPYRGRGEKLFF.

The chain is built from TRBV19 and TRBJ1-2; TRBD1 is a possible D gene (5 bases). Germline assignment: CDR1 LNHDA and CDR2 SQIVND (reference sequence). The CDR3 has 14 residues. Trimming pared 3 bases from V and 0 bases from J, leaving 8 bases between. CDR3 DNA sequence: TGTGCCAGTAGTATGGTGGGGGCTAACTATGGCTACACCTTC. This sequence encodes CASSMVGANYGYTF.

The V and J genes are TRBV6-1 and TRBJ1-1; 8 bases match TRBD1. The CDR3 has 14 amino acids. From germline, CDR1 is MNHNS and CDR2 SASEGT. Unmatched junction bases numbered 4, after V lost 6 bases and J lost 1 base. CDR3 in DNA: TGTGCCAGCAGGCGGACAGGGCAGAACACTGAAGCTTTCTTT. The encoded protein is CASRRTGQNTEAFF.

The genes are TRBV7-6 and TRBJ2-5; 9 bases are a match to TRBD1. V gave up 6 bases and J gave up 4 bases; unmatched junction bases: 3. The CDR3 loop spans 13 amino acids. CDR1 and CDR2 from the germline V gene are SGHVS and FNYEAQ. This chain's CDR3 is CASSPQGAETQYF. DNA for the CDR3: TGTGCCAGCAGTCCACAGGGGGCAGAGACCCAGTACTTC.

Worth noting for this clone: Other nucleotide sequences from this sample produce the same CDR3. The V and J genes are TRBV5-1 and TRBJ2-5; D remains ambiguous. Germline values: CDR1 SGHRS, CDR2 YFSETQ. The length of the CDR3 is 15 residues. Trimming removed 0 bases from V and 5 bases from J, with 14 bases in between. The CDR3 is CASSLAGRVGETQYF. CDR3 sequence (DNA): TGCGCCAGCAGCTTGGCAGGACGGGTTGGGGAGACCCAGTACTTC.

This rearrangement joins TRBV11-2 to TRBJ2-4; D unclear. CDR1 SGHAT and CDR2 FQNNGV come from the germline V gene. The CDR3 has 16 residues. V was clipped by 5 bases and J by 0 bases, with 14 bases between them. The CDR3 sequence is CASSKEGWVAKNIQYF. The CDR3 coding sequence is TGTGCCAGCAGCAAAGAAGGTTGGGTAGCCAAAAACATTCAGTACTTC.

The chain has TRBV5-4 and TRBJ2-3, with D possibly being TRBD1 or TRBD2 (6 bases each). This CDR3 is 16 amino acids long. Trimming removed 4 bases from V and 9 bases from J, with 24 bases in between. Germline V gene data show CDR1 as SGHNT and CDR2 as YYREEE (reference sequence). The CDR3 sequence: CASSPPGKGGTDTQYF. The CDR3 DNA reads TGTGCCAGCAGCCCTCCGGGAAAAGGGGGGACGGACACGCAGTATTTT.

The chain uses TRBV14 and TRBJ2-1; D is perhaps TRBD2 (5 bases). V lost 3 bases and J lost 0, with 12 bases in between. This CDR3 has 16 residues. Germline CDR1 SGHDN, CDR2 FVKESK. The CDR3 nucleotides read TGTGCCAGCAGCCAGCCTCGAGCGGACTCCTACAATGAGCAGTTCTTC. It specifies CASSQPRADSYNEQFF.

This chain connects TRBV2 to TRBJ2-1; D not resolved. Trimming left V 4 bases short and J 3 bases short, with 7 bases between. This CDR3 contains 13 residues. The V gene's germline CDR1 is SNHLY and CDR2 FYNNEI. CDR3: CASSGTHYNEQFF. CDR3 bases: TGTGCCAGCAGTGGGACCCACTACAATGAGCAGTTCTTC.

This chain links TRBV27 with TRBJ2-7, with TRBD2 matching 14 bases. V gave up 4 bases and J gave up 7 bases; unmatched junction bases: 12. The CDR3 loop spans 17 amino acids. The germline gives CDR1 MNHEY, CDR2 SMNVEV (reference sequence). CDR3 nucleotides: TGTGCCAGCAGTTCAGGACTAGCGGGAGGTGATGCTTGGGAGCAGTACTTC. It specifies CASSSGLAGGDAWEQYF.

This clone has only one observation. For the CDR3, the DNA is TGTGCCAGTAGTACCCTAACAAGCGGGGTACTAGCCAAAAACATTCAGTACTTC. Translated: CASSTLTSGVLAKNIQYF. The chain uses TRBV19 and TRBJ2-4; TRBD2 matches at 7 bases. Germline V CDR1 and CDR2: LNHDA, SQIVND (reference sequence). The trim removed 4 bases at V and 0 bases at J, leaving 12 bases unmatched. The length of the CDR3 is 18 residues.

The chain combines TRBV11-1 with TRBJ2-7; 10 bases map to TRBD1. Trimming took 6 bases from V and 6 from J; bases not matched to a gene: 8. This CDR3 is built from 14 residues. Germline V lookup: CDR1 SGHAT, CDR2 FQDESV (reference sequence). The CDR3 DNA reads as TGTGCCAGCAGGTGGACAGGGGGGTCTACCGAGCAGTACTTC. Its protein is CASRWTGGSTEQYF. The whole variable domain, remainder taken from reference TRBV11-1 and TRBJ2-7, is EAEVAQSPRYKITEKSQAVAFWCDPISGHATLYWYRQILGQGPELLVQFQDESVVDDSQLPKDRFSAERLKGVDSTLKIQPAELGDSAMYLCASRWTGGSTEQYFGPGTRLTVT.

This clone was recorded only once. V usage is TRBV28 and J usage is TRBJ2-1; TRBD2 might be the D (6 bases). Per the germline V gene, CDR1 is MDHEN and CDR2 is SYDVKM. V lost 11 bases and J lost 6, with 23 bases in between. The CDR3 sequence is 15 residues long. The CDR3 protein is CARKPRGMSGNEQFF. DNA of the CDR3: TGTGCCCGAAAACCCCGGGGGATGAGTGGCAATGAGCAGTTCTTC.

The chain recombines TRBV7-8 with TRBJ2-1; the match to TRBD2 covers 7 bases. J gave up 6 bases and V 5 bases, and 13 bases lay outside the gene matches. Germline V gene data show CDR1 as SGHVS and CDR2 as FQNEAQ. This CDR3 region has 16 residues. CDR3 in amino acids: CASSPPLREGRNEQFF. The CDR3 DNA reads TGTGCCAGCAGCCCTCCTCTGAGGGAGGGCCGCAATGAGCAGTTCTTC.

The chain is built from TRBV6-5 and TRBJ2-1; possible D gene TRBD2, 5 bases. This CDR3 region has 11 residues. V lost 6 bases and J 9 bases, leaving 9 bases between the germline ends. Germline CDR1 and CDR2: MNHEY and SVGAGI. The CDR3 DNA reads as TGTGCCAGCAGCCACGGAGGTGAGCAGTTCTTC. Its translation: CASSHGGEQFF.

This chain links TRBV7-9 with TRBJ1-2; 8 positions match TRBD1. V shed 5 bases, J shed 3 bases, and the junction held 2 bases outside the gene matches. The CDR3 runs 13 residues. The germline gives CDR1 SEHNR, CDR2 FQNEAQ (reference sequence). CDR3 sequence (DNA): TGTGCCAGCAGCCCGGGACAGGACTATGGCTACACCTTC. Amino acid sequence: CASSPGQDYGYTF.

This clone came up once. The chain combines TRBV4-3 with TRBJ2-1; 14 nucleotides line up with TRBD2. The CDR3 extends over 15 amino acids. V gave up 3 bases and J gave up 9 bases; unmatched junction bases: 4. Germline loops: CDR1 LGHNA, CDR2 YSLEER. The CDR3 loop reads CASSHTGTSGSEQFF. CDR3 nucleotide sequence: TGCGCCAGCAGCCACACCGGGACTAGCGGGAGTGAGCAGTTCTTC.

The chain recombines TRBV2 with TRBJ2-1; D is perhaps TRBD2 (7 bases). Trimming took 6 bases from V and 7 from J, leaving 22 bases between them. The CDR3 sequence is 16 residues long. Germline V gene lookup returns CDR1 SNHLY and CDR2 FYNNEI. The CDR3: CASSVTFGGGGNEQFF. The CDR3 bases are TGTGCCAGCAGCGTCACTTTTGGGGGAGGGGGGAATGAGCAGTTCTTC.

The chain recombines TRBV6-5 with TRBJ2-2; D is perhaps TRBD1 or TRBD2 (5 bases each). Germline lookup yields CDR1 MNHEY and CDR2 SVGAGI. The V gene lost 7 bases and the J gene lost 2 bases, with 11 bases spanning the gap. The CDR3 loop spans 14 amino acids. The CDR3 sequence: CASKRQGNTGELFF. Written as DNA, the CDR3 is TGTGCCAGCAAGCGGCAGGGAAACACCGGGGAGCTGTTTTTT.